This paragraph covers one T cell receptor (beta chain) sequence. Its antigen is currently unknown. PCR primers comprised 60 Vbeta and 13 Jbeta primers. Using immunoSEQ multiplex PCR, the repertoire was profiled, and TCRdb retains in-frame clones only, with some absent. Found here are about 200,000 clones, approximately 86% of them singletons; the top ten hold roughly 1.7%. This sample is drawn from a study of cytomegalovirus exposure and HLA in healthy donors. CDR1 and CDR2 (germline): KGHSH, LQKENI. The CDR3 is 14 amino acids. Trimming pared 3 bases from V and 1 base from J, leaving 8 bases between. Study-wide findings and caveats: There were about 160 TCR beta chains listed as cytomegalovirus-associated.

Material for sequencing was PBMCs. This rearrangement joins TRBV18 to TRBJ2-3, with D perhaps matching TRBD1 (5 bases). The clonotype comes from a woman between 18 and 30 years old in good health and CMV-seronegative. CDR3 in amino acids: CASSPQGRTDTQYF. CDR3 coding DNA: TGTGCCAGCTCACCTCAGGGTCGCACAGATACGCAGTATTTT.